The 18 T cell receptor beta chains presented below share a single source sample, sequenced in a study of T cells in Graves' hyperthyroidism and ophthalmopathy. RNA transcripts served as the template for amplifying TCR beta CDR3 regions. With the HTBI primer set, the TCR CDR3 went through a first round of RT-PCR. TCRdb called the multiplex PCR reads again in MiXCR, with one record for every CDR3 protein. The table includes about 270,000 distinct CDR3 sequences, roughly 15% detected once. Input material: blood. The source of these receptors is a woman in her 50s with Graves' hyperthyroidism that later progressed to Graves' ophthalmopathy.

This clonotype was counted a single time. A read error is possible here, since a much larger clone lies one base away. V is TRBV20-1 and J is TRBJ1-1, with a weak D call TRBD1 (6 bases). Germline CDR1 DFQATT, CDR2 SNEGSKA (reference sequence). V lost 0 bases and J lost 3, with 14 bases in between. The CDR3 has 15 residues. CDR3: CSARDFNRADTEAFF. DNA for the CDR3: TGCAGTGCTAGAGATTTCAACAGGGCGGACACTGAAGCTTTCTTT.

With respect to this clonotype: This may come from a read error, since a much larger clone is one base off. The CDR3 loop is CASSPRREADPYF. The CDR3 DNA follows: TGTGCCAGCTCACCAAGGAGGGAGGCAGACCCGTACTTC. The rearrangement joins TRBV18 to TRBJ2-5; possibly TRBD2 for D (6 bases). Germline CDR1 is KGHSH and CDR2 is LQKENI. Trimming took off 2 bases at V and 13 bases at J, with 17 bases between the two ends. This CDR3 contains 13 residues. The complete variable domain, with remaining parts taken from reference TRBV18 and TRBJ2-5, reads NAGVMQNPRHLVRRRGQEARLRCSPMKGHSHVYWYRQLPEEGLKFMVYLQKENIIDESGMPKERFSAEFPKEGPSILRIQQVVRGDSAAYFCASSPRREADPYFGPGTRLLVL.

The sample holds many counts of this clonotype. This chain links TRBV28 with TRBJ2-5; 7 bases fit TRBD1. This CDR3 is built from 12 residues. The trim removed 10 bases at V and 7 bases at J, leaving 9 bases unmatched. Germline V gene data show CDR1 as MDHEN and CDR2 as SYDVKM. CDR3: CATEDRRRTQYF. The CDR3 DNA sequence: TGTGCCACCGAGGACAGGAGGAGGACCCAGTACTTC.

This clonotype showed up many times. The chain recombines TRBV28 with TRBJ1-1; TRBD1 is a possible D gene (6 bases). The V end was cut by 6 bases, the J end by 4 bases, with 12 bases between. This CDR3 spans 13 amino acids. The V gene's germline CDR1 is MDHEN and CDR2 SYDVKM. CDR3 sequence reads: CASSTGFGTEAFF. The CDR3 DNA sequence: TGTGCCAGCAGCACAGGGTTTGGCACTGAAGCTTTCTTT.

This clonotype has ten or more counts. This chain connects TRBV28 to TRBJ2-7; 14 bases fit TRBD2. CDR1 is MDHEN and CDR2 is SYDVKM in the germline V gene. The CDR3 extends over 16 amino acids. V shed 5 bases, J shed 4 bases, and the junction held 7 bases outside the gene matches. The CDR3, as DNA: TGTGCCAGCAGTGGAGGACTAGCGGGAGGTGGTTACGAGCAGTACTTC. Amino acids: CASSGGLAGGGYEQYF.

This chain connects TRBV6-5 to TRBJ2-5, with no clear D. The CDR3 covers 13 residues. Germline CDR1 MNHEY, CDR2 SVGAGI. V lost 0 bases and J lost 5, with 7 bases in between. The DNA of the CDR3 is TGTGCCAGCAGTTACTCGGTTCGGGAGACCCAGTACTTC. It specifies CASSYSVRETQYF.

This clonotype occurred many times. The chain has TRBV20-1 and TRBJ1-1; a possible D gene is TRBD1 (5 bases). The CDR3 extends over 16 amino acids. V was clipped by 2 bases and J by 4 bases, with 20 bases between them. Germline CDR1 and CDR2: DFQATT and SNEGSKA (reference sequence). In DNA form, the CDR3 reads TGCAGTGCTAGATCCGTTGTACGGGGGGAGACCACTGAAGCTTTCTTT. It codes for CSARSVVRGETTEAFF.

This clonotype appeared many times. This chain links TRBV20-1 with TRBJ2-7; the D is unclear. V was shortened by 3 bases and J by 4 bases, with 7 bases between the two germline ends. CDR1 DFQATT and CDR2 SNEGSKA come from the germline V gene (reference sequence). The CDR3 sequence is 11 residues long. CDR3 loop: CSARAGYEQYF. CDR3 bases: TGCAGTGCTAGGGCAGGTTACGAGCAGTACTTC.

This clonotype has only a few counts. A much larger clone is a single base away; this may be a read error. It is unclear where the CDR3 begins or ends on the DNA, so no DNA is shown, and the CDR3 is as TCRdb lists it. The CDR3 loop is CAWSWGEGADTRYF. The V and J genes are TRBV30 and TRBJ2-3; TRBD1 is taken as the D call from the table, unchecked against the DNA. CDR1 GTSNPN and CDR2 SVGIG come from the germline V gene (reference sequence). Including both end residues, the CDR3 is 14 amino acids long.

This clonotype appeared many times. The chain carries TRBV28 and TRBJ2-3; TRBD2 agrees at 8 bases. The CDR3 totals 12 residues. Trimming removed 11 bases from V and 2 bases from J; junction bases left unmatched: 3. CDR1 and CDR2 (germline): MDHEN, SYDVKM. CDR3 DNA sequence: TGTGCCGGCGGGAGGACCACAGATACGCAGTATTTT. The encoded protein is CAGGRTTDTQYF.

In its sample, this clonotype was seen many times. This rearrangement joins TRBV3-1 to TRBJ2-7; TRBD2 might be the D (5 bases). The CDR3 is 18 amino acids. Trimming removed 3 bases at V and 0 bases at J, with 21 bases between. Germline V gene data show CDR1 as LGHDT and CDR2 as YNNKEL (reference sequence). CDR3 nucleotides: TGTGCCAGCAGCCACGACGAGGGCACCTTAGCCAGCTCCTACGAGCAGTACTTC. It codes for CASSHDEGTLASSYEQYF.

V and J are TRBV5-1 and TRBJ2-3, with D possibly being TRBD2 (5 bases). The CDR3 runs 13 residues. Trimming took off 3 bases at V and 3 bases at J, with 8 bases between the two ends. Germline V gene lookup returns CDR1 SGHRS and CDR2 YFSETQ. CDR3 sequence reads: CASSYGVTDTQYF. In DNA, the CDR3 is TGCGCCAGCAGCTACGGGGTTACAGATACGCAGTATTTT.

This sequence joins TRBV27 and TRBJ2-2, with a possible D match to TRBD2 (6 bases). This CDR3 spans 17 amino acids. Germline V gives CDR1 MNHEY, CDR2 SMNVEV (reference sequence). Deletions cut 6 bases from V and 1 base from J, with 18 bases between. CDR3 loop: CASRMPRLVGNTGELFF. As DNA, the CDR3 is TGTGCCAGCAGGATGCCTAGACTAGTGGGGAACACCGGGGAGCTGTTTTTT.

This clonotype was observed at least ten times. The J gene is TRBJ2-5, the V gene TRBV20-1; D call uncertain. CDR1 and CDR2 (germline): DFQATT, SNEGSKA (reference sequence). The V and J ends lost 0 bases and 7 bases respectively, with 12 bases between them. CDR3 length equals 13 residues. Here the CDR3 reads CSARDVYKGTQYF. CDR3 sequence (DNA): TGCAGTGCTAGAGACGTCTATAAGGGGACCCAGTACTTC.

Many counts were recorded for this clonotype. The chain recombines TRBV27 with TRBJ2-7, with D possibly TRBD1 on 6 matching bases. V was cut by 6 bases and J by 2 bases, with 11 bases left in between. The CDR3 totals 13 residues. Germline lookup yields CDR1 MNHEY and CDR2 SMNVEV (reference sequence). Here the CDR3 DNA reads TGTGCCAGCAGCCGGGACATTGCCTACGAGCAGTACTTC. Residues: CASSRDIAYEQYF.

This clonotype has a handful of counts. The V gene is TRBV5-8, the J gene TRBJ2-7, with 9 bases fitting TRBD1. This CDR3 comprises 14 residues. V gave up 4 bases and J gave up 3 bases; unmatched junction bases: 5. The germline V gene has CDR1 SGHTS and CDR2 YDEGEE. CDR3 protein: CASSAGTGIYEQYF. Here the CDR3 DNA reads TGTGCCAGCAGCGCCGGGACAGGGATCTACGAGCAGTACTTC.

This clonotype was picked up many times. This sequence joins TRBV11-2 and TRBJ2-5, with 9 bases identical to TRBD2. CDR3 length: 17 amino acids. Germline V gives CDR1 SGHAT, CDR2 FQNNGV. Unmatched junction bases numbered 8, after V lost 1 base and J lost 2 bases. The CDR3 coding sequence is TGTGCCAGCAGCTTAGGGGTGAGCGGGAGGCATCAAGAGACCCAGTACTTC. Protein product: CASSLGVSGRHQETQYF.

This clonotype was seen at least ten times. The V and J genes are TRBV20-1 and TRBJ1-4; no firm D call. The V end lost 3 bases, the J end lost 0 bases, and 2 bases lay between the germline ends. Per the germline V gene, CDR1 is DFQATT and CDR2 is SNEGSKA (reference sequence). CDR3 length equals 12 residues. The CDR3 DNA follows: TGCAGTGCTAGTGCAACTAATGAAAAACTGTTTTTT. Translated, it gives CSASATNEKLFF.